The 26 T cell receptor beta chains below all came from one sample that was sequenced in a study of identical twins. TCRdb called the 5' RACE reads again in MiXCR, with one record for every CDR3 protein. The sample includes about 200,000 distinct CDR3 sequences, roughly 10% of them seen just once. Sequenced material: memory (CD45RO+) T cells sorted from blood. These receptors were collected from a woman aged 18-29 years in good health.

This clonotype has a count of ten or more. The chain uses TRBV29-1 and TRBJ2-5, with TRBD2 identical over 12 bases. This CDR3 contains 16 residues. J was trimmed by 7 bases and V by 5 bases; bases with no gene match: 14. From germline, CDR1 is SQVTM and CDR2 ANQGSEA. The CDR3 spells CSVLPTSGGPGGTQYF. CDR3 DNA: TGCAGCGTTCTCCCTACTAGCGGGGGGCCCGGGGGGACCCAGTACTTC. Looking up the rest from reference TRBV29-1 and TRBJ2-5 gives the full variable domain: SAVISQKPSRDICQRGTSLTIQCQVDSQVTMMFWYRQQPGQSLTLIATANQGSEATYESGFVIDKFPISRPNLTFSTLTVSNMSPEDSSIYLCSVLPTSGGPGGTQYFGPGTRLLVL.

This chain connects TRBV3-1 to TRBJ1-1; D uncertain. The CDR3 has 15 amino acids. Trimming removed 4 bases from V and 4 bases from J, with 16 bases in between. Germline-derived CDR1 and CDR2 are LGHDT and YNNKEL (reference sequence). The CDR3 region has the DNA TGTGCCAGCAGCCCACTAAGGTTTACGGGCACTGAAGCTTTCTTT. As protein: CASSPLRFTGTEAFF.

The rearrangement links TRBV20-1 to TRBJ2-7; TRBD1 aligns across 9 bases. The CDR3 totals 16 residues. Germline values: CDR1 DFQATT, CDR2 SNEGSKA (reference sequence). V dropped 0 bases and J dropped 4; count of bases not matched to a gene: 10. CDR3 in amino acids: CSARDPPGTGRYEQYF. CDR3 sequence (DNA): TGCAGTGCTAGAGATCCTCCAGGGACAGGGAGGTACGAGCAGTACTTC.

The chain uses TRBV10-3 and TRBJ2-7, with 8 bases that match TRBD1. Germline loops: CDR1 ENHRY, CDR2 SYGVKD. The CDR3 has 14 amino acids. Trimming removed 6 bases from V and 2 bases from J; junction bases left unmatched: 6. CDR3 in amino acids: CAISRQGNTYEQYF. CDR3 nucleotide sequence: TGTGCCATCAGCAGACAGGGGAACACCTACGAGCAGTACTTC.

This clonotype was recorded a few times. V gene TRBV6-1 combines with J gene TRBJ2-2, with D possibly called TRBD1 or TRBD2 (6 bases each). The CDR3 has 15 amino acids. Deletions cut 11 bases from V and 5 bases from J, with 21 bases between. Germline V gene data show CDR1 as MNHNS and CDR2 as SASEGT. The CDR3 spells CASRGGTTGTGELFF. DNA of the CDR3: TGTGCCTCCAGGGGAGGAACAACAGGGACCGGGGAGCTGTTTTTT.

The chain employs TRBV6-2 or TRBV6-3 and TRBJ2-7; 9 bases are shared with TRBD2. In germline, CDR1 is MNHEY, CDR2 SVGEGT. V dropped 2 bases and J dropped 3; count of bases not matched to a gene: 8. The CDR3 covers 16 residues. CDR3 loop: CASSYTLAGYRYEQYF. In DNA, the CDR3 is TGTGCCAGCAGTTACACTCTAGCGGGGTACCGCTACGAGCAGTACTTC.

This clonotype was counted only a few times. CDR3 sequence: CASSLSVSDGTYEQYF. CDR3 DNA: TGTGCCAGCAGTTTATCGGTTTCCGACGGAACCTACGAGCAGTACTTC. The chain is built from TRBV27 and TRBJ2-7, with D unresolved. With 0 bases removed from V and 2 bases from J, the gap between germline ends came to 14 bases. The CDR3 runs to 16 residues. Germline CDR1 reads MNHEY; CDR2 reads SMNVEV (reference sequence).

This chain joins TRBV3-1 and TRBJ2-7, with 7 nucleotides matching TRBD2. J gave up 0 bases and V 4 bases, and 9 bases lay outside the gene matches. Germline CDR1 reads LGHDT; CDR2 reads YNNKEL (reference sequence). The CDR3 length is 16 residues. The CDR3 sequence is CASSPSVGGSSYEQYF. The DNA of the CDR3 is TGTGCCAGCAGCCCCAGCGTAGGCGGGAGCTCCTACGAGCAGTACTTC.

In this sample, this clonotype turned up a few times. This chain uses TRBV27 with TRBJ1-2, with TRBD1 matching 8 bases. This CDR3 contains 15 residues. The germline CDR1 and CDR2 sequences are MNHEY and SMNVEV (reference sequence). V dropped 6 bases and J dropped 7; count of bases not matched to a gene: 13. CDR3 sequence (DNA): TGTGCCAGCAGGCCAGGGGGCTACTGGGGGGGTGGCTACACCTTC. Its translation is CASRPGGYWGGGYTF.

In its sample, this clonotype was seen a few times. This chain uses TRBV5-1 with TRBJ2-3; TRBD2 aligns across 10 bases. The V gene end was trimmed by 4 bases and the J gene end by 2 bases; junction bases not matched to a gene: 4. CDR3 size: 15 residues. CDR1 SGHRS and CDR2 YFSETQ come from the germline V gene. CDR3 nucleotides: TGCGCCAGCAGCCTTAGCGGGAGGCCCACAGATACGCAGTATTTT. It specifies CASSLSGRPTDTQYF.

This clonotype showed up many times. The chain has TRBV7-2 and TRBJ2-2; D perhaps matches TRBD1 (6 bases). Trimming stripped 5 bases from V and 0 bases from J, with 13 bases between. Germline CDR1 and CDR2: SGHTA and FQGNSA. The CDR3 sequence is 16 residues long. This chain's CDR3 is CASSRTGHSNTGELFF. The CDR3, as DNA: TGTGCCAGCAGCCGGACGGGACACTCGAACACCGGGGAGCTGTTTTTT.

The genes are TRBV20-1 and TRBJ2-1; D gene unclear. The CDR3 is 14 amino acids. Germline lookup yields CDR1 DFQATT and CDR2 SNEGSKA (reference sequence). V was pared by 6 bases and J by 4 bases, with 16 bases between. The CDR3 DNA follows: TGCAGTGCAGAGACCGGACCAGCATACAATGAGCAGTTCTTC. This codes for CSAETGPAYNEQFF.

The chain joins TRBV5-8 to TRBJ1-5; no clear D. There are 14 residues in the CDR3. The germline V gene has CDR1 SGHTS and CDR2 YDEGEE. The V gene lost 4 bases and the J gene lost 3 bases, with 11 bases spanning the gap. CDR3 sequence reads: CASSASYDNQPQHF. As DNA, the CDR3 is TGTGCCAGCAGCGCGAGTTACGACAATCAGCCCCAGCATTTT.

This rearrangement joins TRBV6-1 to TRBJ2-2; D is possibly TRBD2 (6 bases). This CDR3 has 15 residues. The germline gives CDR1 MNHNS, CDR2 SASEGT. The V and J ends lost 7 bases and 4 bases respectively, with 16 bases between them. The CDR3: CASKRDGGVTGELFF. CDR3 DNA: TGTGCCAGCAAAAGGGACGGAGGGGTCACCGGGGAGCTGTTTTTT.

In this sample, this clonotype turned up a few times. The rearrangement links TRBV7-9 to TRBJ1-1; D call uncertain. The germline gives CDR1 SEHNR, CDR2 FQNEAQ (reference sequence). The CDR3 contains 14 residues. The V end was cut by 0 bases, the J end by 7 bases, with 12 bases between. CDR3 bases: TGTGCCAGCAGCTTAGCCAGGCAGGAGGGTGAAGCTTTCTTT. This translates into CASSLARQEGEAFF.

The V and J genes are TRBV15 and TRBJ1-5; D is possibly TRBD1 (6 bases). The CDR3 loop spans 14 amino acids. The germline V gene encodes CDR1 LNHNV and CDR2 YYDKDF (reference sequence). V was pared by 5 bases and J by 6 bases, with 14 bases between. CDR3 in DNA: TGTGCCACCAGCGAACGAGGGGGAGGTCAGCCCCAGCATTTT. As protein: CATSERGGGQPQHF.

This clonotype was detected ten times or more. The chain couples TRBV7-8 to TRBJ1-5; TRBD1 aligns across 7 bases. Germline assignment: CDR1 SGHVS and CDR2 FQNEAQ. CDR3 length: 15 amino acids. Trimming at V came to 5 bases and at J to 3 bases, leaving 7 bases not matched to a gene. CDR3: CASSPITGVNQPQHF. The CDR3 DNA reads as TGTGCCAGCAGCCCCATCACAGGGGTCAATCAGCCCCAGCATTTT.

This chain connects TRBV5-1 to TRBJ2-3; D uncertain. The ends were cut back, 4 bases at V and 0 bases at J, with 12 bases in the middle. The CDR3 has 15 amino acids. The germline gives CDR1 SGHRS, CDR2 YFSETQ. CDR3 in DNA: TGCGCCAGCAGCCATCGGGTTCCTAGCACAGATACGCAGTATTTT. It translates to CASSHRVPSTDTQYF.

This clonotype was seen a few times. This chain joins TRBV7-9 and TRBJ2-1; no reliable D call. V lost 3 bases and J lost 5, with 14 bases in between. CDR3 length: 15 residues. Germline values: CDR1 SEHNR, CDR2 FQNEAQ (reference sequence). CDR3 amino acids: CASSFSGLVHNEQFF. In DNA, the CDR3 is TGTGCCAGCAGCTTCTCCGGGCTCGTTCACAATGAGCAGTTCTTC.

The chain joins TRBV12-3 or TRBV12-4 to TRBJ1-1; no reliable D call. CDR3 length: 13 amino acids. Deletions cut 2 bases from V and 5 bases from J, with 9 bases between. In nucleotides, the CDR3 is TGTGCCAGCAGTTTACCCTCTCGGACTGAAGCTTTCTTT. As protein: CASSLPSRTEAFF.

The chain links TRBV4-3 to TRBJ2-7; TRBD2 agrees at 10 bases. The length of the CDR3 is 16 residues. Per germline, CDR1 LGHNA and CDR2 YSLEER. V was pared by 3 bases and J by 4 bases, with 9 bases of the junction left unmatched. CDR3 protein: CASSQRAGGPFYEQYF. DNA of the CDR3: TGCGCCAGCAGCCAGAGAGCGGGAGGGCCCTTTTACGAGCAGTACTTC.

This clonotype has at least ten counts. This chain uses TRBV5-1 with TRBJ2-1; D may be TRBD2 (7 bases). CDR1 is SGHRS and CDR2 is YFSETQ in the germline V gene. The CDR3 contains 16 residues. The V end was cut by 4 bases, the J end by 2 bases, with 16 bases between. CDR3 in amino acids: CASSTSRGGPYNEQFF. DNA for the CDR3: TGCGCCAGCAGCACATCAAGGGGGGGCCCCTACAATGAGCAGTTCTTC.

This clonotype occurred many times. The rearrangement uses TRBV27 and TRBJ1-2; possibly TRBD1 for D (5 bases). The ends were cut back, 0 bases at V and 6 bases at J, with 14 bases in the middle. Germline-derived CDR1 and CDR2 are MNHEY and SMNVEV (reference sequence). The CDR3 sequence is 15 residues long. The DNA for the CDR3 is TGTGCCAGCAGTTTATCGAGTTCAGGGAGGGATGGCTACACCTTC. It yields the protein CASSLSSSGRDGYTF.

This clonotype was seen a handful of times. J is TRBJ2-1 and V is TRBV7-9; TRBD1 aligns across 7 bases. Germline assignment: CDR1 SEHNR and CDR2 FQNEAQ (reference sequence). The junction had 12 bases not matched to a gene; V was cut back by 5 bases and J by 8 bases. The CDR3 sequence is 15 residues long. The CDR3 loop is CASSGKDRMRDEQFF. The CDR3 DNA sequence: TGTGCCAGCAGCGGGAAGGACAGGATGAGGGATGAGCAGTTCTTC.

This clonotype was seen at least ten times. The CDR3 protein is CSARGLAGVNEQFF. CDR3 DNA sequence: TGCAGTGCGAGGGGACTAGCGGGAGTCAATGAGCAGTTCTTC. The rearrangement uses TRBV20-1 and TRBJ2-1, with 14 bases identical to TRBD2. The J segment lost 6 bases and the V segment lost 6 bases, leaving 4 bases of the junction unmatched. Germline lookup yields CDR1 DFQATT and CDR2 SNEGSKA (reference sequence). The CDR3 runs 14 residues.

CDR3 sequence (DNA): TGTGCCAGCAGGTCCGGGACACACTCCAGCCAAGAGACCCAGTACTTC. Translating it yields CASRSGTHSSQETQYF. The chain is built from TRBV12-3 or TRBV12-4 and TRBJ2-5; a weak D match, TRBD1 (6 bases). The CDR3 is 16 amino acids. V gave up 6 bases and J gave up 1 base, with 18 bases separating them.